This T cell receptor beta chain came from a study of prognosis after radiotherapy for stage I lung cancer. Study-wide background: SBRT spanned 3 to 5 fractions, reaching a biologically effective dose of at least 100 Gy. Overall study findings and caveats: When patients developed distant metastases, their Shannon entropy after stereotactic body radiation therapy was lower. The study found that unique TCR clone counts fell after stereotactic body radiation therapy, median 10,088 versus 6,861. Differential TRBV and TRBJ gene usage was reported between patients with metastases and patients without them.

This clonotype was recorded at least ten times. Its specificity is not known. Amplification of the TCR beta CDR3 (from genomic DNA) was done by two-round multiplex PCR. Round one of PCR was performed, and it used primers specific to each TRBV and TRBJ gene. TCRdb itself ran the multiplex PCR reads through MiXCR, one entry per CDR3 protein. The sample lists roughly 25,000 distinct CDR3 sequences; 25% to 35% were seen once. The TCR sequence derives from a donor aged 50 or older with non-small cell lung cancer. Here the sequenced sample was PBMCs, taken before or after stereotactic body radiation therapy (not recorded which).

CDR3 nucleotides: TGCAGTGCTATCATCAGGGCAACCAGTGAAAAACTGTTTTTT. Translating it yields CSAIIRATSEKLFF. The chain links TRBV20-1 to TRBJ1-4; a possible D gene is TRBD1 (5 bases). Trimming removed 4 bases from V and 7 bases from J, with 16 bases in between. Germline V gives CDR1 DFQATT, CDR2 SNEGSKA (reference sequence). This CDR3 spans 14 amino acids.